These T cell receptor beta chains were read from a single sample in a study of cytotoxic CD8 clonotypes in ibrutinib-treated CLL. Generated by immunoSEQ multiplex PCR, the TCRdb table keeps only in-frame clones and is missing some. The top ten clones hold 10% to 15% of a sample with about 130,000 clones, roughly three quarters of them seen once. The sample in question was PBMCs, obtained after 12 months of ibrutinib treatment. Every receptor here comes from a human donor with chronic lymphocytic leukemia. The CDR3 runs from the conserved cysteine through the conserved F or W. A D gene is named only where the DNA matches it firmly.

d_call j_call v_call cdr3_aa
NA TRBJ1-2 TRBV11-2 CASSLGLNYGYTF
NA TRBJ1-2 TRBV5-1 CASSLDPSSSRGGYTF
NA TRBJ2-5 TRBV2 CASKGEETQYF
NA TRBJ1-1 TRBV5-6 CASSLSWGADTEAFF
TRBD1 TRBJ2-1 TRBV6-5 CASRKTGGVDEQFF
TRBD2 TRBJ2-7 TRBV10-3 CAISLGTSKPTYEQYF
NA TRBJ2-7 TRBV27 CASSLLSLNEQYF
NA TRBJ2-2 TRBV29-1 CSVKWAKLNTGELFF
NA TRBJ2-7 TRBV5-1 CASSLGGAAGSEQYF
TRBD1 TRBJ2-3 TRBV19 CASSQGAVTQYF
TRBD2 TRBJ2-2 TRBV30 CAWSVGLAANTGELFF
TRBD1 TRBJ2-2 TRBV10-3 CAISESGDSYTGELFF
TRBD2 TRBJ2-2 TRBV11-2 CASSRLAGEVGELFF
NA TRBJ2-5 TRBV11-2 CASSFRAQRSQETQYF
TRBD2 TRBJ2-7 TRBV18 CASSPSAGGHYEQYF
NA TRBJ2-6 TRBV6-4 CASSDSISSGANVLTF
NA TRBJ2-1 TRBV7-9 CASSWELSYNEQFF
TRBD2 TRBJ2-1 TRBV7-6 CASSLEGWTRANEQFF
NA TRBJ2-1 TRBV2 CASSGLFSYNEQFF
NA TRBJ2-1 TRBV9 CASSVSSGLINEQFF
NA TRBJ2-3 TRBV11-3 CASSLDPDTQYF
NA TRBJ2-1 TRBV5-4 CASSSPRETSYNEQFF
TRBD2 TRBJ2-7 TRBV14 CASSHSLGGYEQYF
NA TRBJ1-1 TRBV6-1 CASSFTENTEAFF
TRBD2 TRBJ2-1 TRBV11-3 CASSLTGLGYNEQFF
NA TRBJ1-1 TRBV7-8 CASSFVTEAFF
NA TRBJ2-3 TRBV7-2 CASSTQGRLDTQYF
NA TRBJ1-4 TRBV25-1 CASRPSGGAGINEKLFF
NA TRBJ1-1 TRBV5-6 CASSLVYLTLEAFF
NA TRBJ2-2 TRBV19 CASSIDPTTGELFF
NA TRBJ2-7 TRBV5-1 CASSKEILTYEQYF
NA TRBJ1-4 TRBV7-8 CASSLKRMGINEKLFF
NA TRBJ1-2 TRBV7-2 CASSLVREYGYTF
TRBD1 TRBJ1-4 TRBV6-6 CASSYTTGVNEKLFF
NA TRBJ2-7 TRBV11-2 CASSLENSYEQYF
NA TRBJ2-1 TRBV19 CASSIWNEQFF
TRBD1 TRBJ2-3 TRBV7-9 CASSLALGTGDTQYF
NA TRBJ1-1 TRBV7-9 CASSPGRGGLAEAFF
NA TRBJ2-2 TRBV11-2 CASSLTRYTGELFF
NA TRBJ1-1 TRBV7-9 CASSLGGSNEAFF
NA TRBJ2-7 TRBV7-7 CASSLQPRDEQYF
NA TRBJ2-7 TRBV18 CASLSLGDNPTF
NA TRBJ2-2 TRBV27 CASSWRVGKNTGELFF
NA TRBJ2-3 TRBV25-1 CASSEIGLTDTQYF
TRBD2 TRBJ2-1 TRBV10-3 CAIAGGLADNEQFF
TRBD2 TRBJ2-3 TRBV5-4 CASSTAGLAGGGKDTQYF
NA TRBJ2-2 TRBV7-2 CASSFSANTGELFF
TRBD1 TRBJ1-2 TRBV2 CASSADRGSGYGYTF
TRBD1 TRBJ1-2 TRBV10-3 CAISYQGGRDGYTF
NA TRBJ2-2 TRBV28 CASSGDFNTGELFF